What follows are 26 T cell receptor beta chains derived from one specimen sequenced in a study of T-cell reconstitution after alpha-beta-depleted transplantation in children. The authors prepared the TCRbeta library with unique molecular identifiers. TCRdb passed the PCR reads through MiXCR, listing each CDR3 protein once. The sample lists 490,000 or so distinct CDR3 sequences, around 12% occurring once. Sequences were derived from PBMCs from the stem cell graft donor, sampled from the stem cell graft. Receptors were obtained from a human donor who donated a stem cell graft to a child with combined immunodeficiency.

There are a few counts of this clonotype. The chain combines TRBV29-1 with TRBJ2-5; 7 nucleotides match TRBD2. J lost 7 bases, V lost 5 bases, and 4 bases had no gene match. The germline gives CDR1 SQVTM, CDR2 ANQGSEA. The CDR3 is 11 residues long. In DNA form, the CDR3 reads TGCAGCGTTCAAAGGGAGGGGACCCAGTACTTC. Translation: CSVQREGTQYF.

The V call is TRBV11-2, the J call TRBJ2-1; no firm D call. The V gene lost 1 base and the J gene lost 9 bases, with 10 bases spanning the gap. CDR1 and CDR2 (germline): SGHAT, FQNNGV. This CDR3 has 13 residues. CDR3: CASSLGKIREQFF. For the CDR3, the DNA is TGTGCCAGCAGCTTAGGGAAGATTCGTGAGCAGTTCTTC. The variable domain in full, completed from reference TRBV11-2 and TRBJ2-1, reads EAGVAQSPRYKIIEKRQSVAFWCNPISGHATLYWYQQILGQGPKLLIQFQNNGVVDDSQLPKDRFSAERLKGVDSTLKIQPAKLEDSAVYLCASSLGKIREQFFGPGTRLTVL.

This clonotype was counted a few times. This sequence joins TRBV6-5 and TRBJ2-2, with 10 nucleotides matching TRBD2. The CDR3 sequence is 19 residues long. Trimming at V came to 2 bases and at J to 4 bases, leaving 13 bases not matched to a gene. The germline CDR1 and CDR2 sequences are MNHEY and SVGAGI. The CDR3 protein is CASSYSGASGGSGTGELFF. The CDR3 DNA is TGTGCCAGCAGTTACAGCGGGGCTAGCGGGGGATCTGGCACCGGGGAGCTGTTTTTT.

The V and J genes are TRBV27 and TRBJ2-7; 7 nucleotides align to TRBD1. V shed 8 bases, J shed 2 bases, and the junction held 9 bases outside the gene matches. Germline loops: CDR1 MNHEY, CDR2 SMNVEV (reference sequence). This CDR3 is 14 amino acids long. The CDR3 sequence is CASGPPGTAYEQYF. For the CDR3, the DNA is TGTGCCAGCGGGCCCCCCGGGACAGCCTACGAGCAGTACTTC.

The chain joins TRBV27 to TRBJ2-4; 7 bases map to TRBD1. After removal of 4 bases from V and 6 bases from J, the junction contained 9 bases not matched to a gene. The CDR3 consists of 15 residues. Germline CDR1 is MNHEY and CDR2 is SMNVEV (reference sequence). The DNA for the CDR3 is TGTGCCAGCAGTTCCCTACGACAGGGCGGAAACATTCAGTACTTC. As protein: CASSSLRQGGNIQYF.

This clonotype has at least ten counts. The CDR3 reads CASSQEVIGDTQYF. The CDR3 DNA reads TGTGCCAGCAGCCAAGAGGTGATTGGGGATACGCAGTATTTT. V is TRBV4-2 and J is TRBJ2-3; D is unclear. V lost 0 bases, J lost 6 bases, and 10 bases lay in between. Germline CDR1 LGHNA, CDR2 YNFKEQ. The CDR3 spans 14 residues.

This clonotype has at least ten counts. V gene TRBV12-3 or TRBV12-4 combines with J gene TRBJ1-6, with D tentatively TRBD1 (6 bases). Trimming shortened V by 1 base and J by 8 bases, and 12 bases separated the two germline ends. The CDR3 runs 15 residues. The CDR3 here is CASSLGGRGDSPLHF. The CDR3 region has the DNA TGTGCCAGCAGTTTAGGTGGCAGGGGAGATTCACCCCTCCACTTT.

This clonotype was picked up a small number of times. The rearrangement uses TRBV9 and TRBJ2-3, with a possible D match to TRBD2 (6 bases). CDR1 SGDLS and CDR2 YYNGEE come from the germline V gene. This CDR3 spans 19 amino acids. V was pared by 3 bases and J by 4 bases, with 27 bases between. CDR3 in DNA: TGTGCCAGCAGCGCTGGGAGGCTGGACCGACTCCCGGGCCCAGATACGCAGTATTTT. Amino acid sequence: CASSAGRLDRLPGPDTQYF.

The rearrangement joins TRBV5-1 to TRBJ1-3; 8 bases match TRBD1. The CDR3 totals 15 residues. V lost 0 bases, J lost 4 bases, and 3 bases stayed unmatched. Germline lookup yields CDR1 SGHRS and CDR2 YFSETQ. CDR3 bases: TGCGCCAGCAGCTTGGGGGGACAGGCGGGAAACACCATATATTTT. Protein product: CASSLGGQAGNTIYF.

The sample holds a few counts of this clonotype. The chain couples TRBV4-3 to TRBJ2-1, with TRBD2 matching 12 bases. V lost 2 bases to trimming and J lost 9 bases; unmatched junction nucleotides: 8. Germline loops: CDR1 LGHNA, CDR2 YSLEER. The CDR3 consists of 16 residues. CDR3 in amino acids: CASSQLAGGPLGEQFF. As DNA, the CDR3 is TGCGCCAGCAGCCAACTAGCGGGAGGGCCCTTGGGTGAGCAGTTCTTC.

This clonotype was seen at least ten times. The chain recombines TRBV20-1 with TRBJ2-1; unclear D gene. V was trimmed by 3 bases and J by 2 bases, leaving 8 bases between them. CDR3 size: 13 residues. CDR1 is DFQATT and CDR2 is SNEGSKA in the germline V gene (reference sequence). CDR3 sequence reads: CSASGLPYNEQFF. As DNA, the CDR3 is TGCAGTGCTAGCGGGCTACCCTACAATGAGCAGTTCTTC.

The J gene is TRBJ2-4, the V gene TRBV6-5; D call uncertain. Germline V lookup: CDR1 MNHEY, CDR2 SVGAGI. The CDR3 consists of 17 residues. Trimming took 0 bases from V and 1 from J, leaving 13 bases between them. The CDR3 protein is CASSYSWGMTAKNIQYF. CDR3 DNA: TGTGCCAGCAGTTACTCTTGGGGTATGACGGCCAAAAACATTCAGTACTTC.

This clonotype has a handful of counts. Here the CDR3 DNA reads TGCAGCGTCAAACAGGGGCCGCGACGCCAAGAGACCCAGTACTTC. Amino acids: CSVKQGPRRQETQYF. The J gene is TRBJ2-5, the V gene TRBV29-1; TRBD1 agrees at 7 bases. The CDR3 totals 15 residues. Germline CDR1 SQVTM, CDR2 ANQGSEA. Trimming removed 6 bases from V and 1 base from J; junction bases left unmatched: 11.

The sample holds many counts of this clonotype. This chain connects TRBV5-5 to TRBJ2-1; the D call may be TRBD1 or TRBD2 (5 bases each). V was pared by 5 bases and J by 8 bases, with 8 bases between. The CDR3 runs 11 residues. CDR1 and CDR2 from the germline V gene are SGHKS and YYEKEE (reference sequence). CDR3 nucleotides: TGTGCCAGCAGGGGGGACCATGAGCAGTTCTTC. Amino acid sequence: CASRGDHEQFF.

This clonotype was counted only a few times. This chain joins TRBV25-1 and TRBJ1-6; TRBD1 is a possible D gene (6 bases). V gave up 6 bases and J gave up 11 bases, with 17 bases separating them. CDR3 length equals 14 residues. Germline lookup yields CDR1 MGHDK and CDR2 SYGVNS. CDR3 nucleotides: TGTGCCAGCAGGGGGGCGGGGGGGGATCCACCCCTCCACTTT. It encodes CASRGAGGDPPLHF.

This chain uses TRBV12-3 or TRBV12-4 with TRBJ1-1; no firm D call. CDR3 length: 14 amino acids. Trimming took 6 bases from V and 1 from J, leaving 12 bases between them. The CDR3 sequence is CASRTHGTNTEAFF. The CDR3 DNA follows: TGTGCCAGCAGAACCCACGGCACGAACACTGAAGCTTTCTTT.

This clonotype was observed a handful of times. J is TRBJ2-4 and V is TRBV6-1; possible D gene TRBD2, 5 bases. Trimming took off 8 bases at V and 7 bases at J, with 18 bases between the two ends. The CDR3 length is 14 residues. Germline V lookup: CDR1 MNHNS, CDR2 SASEGT. The CDR3 nucleotides are TGTGCCAGCGGCCCGTCCGTCCGGGGTAACATTCAGTACTTC. It encodes CASGPSVRGNIQYF.

This clonotype showed up just a few times. J is TRBJ2-7 and V is TRBV12-3 or TRBV12-4; D is undetermined. The CDR3 sequence is 14 residues long. Between the trimmed V and J ends, which lost 4 bases and 3 bases, there was a span of 13 bases. DNA for the CDR3: TGTGCCAGCAGTTCGGTCTACCGCGACTACGAGCAGTACTTC. It encodes CASSSVYRDYEQYF.

The chain carries TRBV6-1 and TRBJ2-5; 12 bases are a match to TRBD2. The CDR3 is 16 residues long. The V gene end was trimmed by 3 bases and the J gene end by 4 bases; junction bases not matched to a gene: 6. CDR1 is MNHNS, CDR2 SASEGT, per germline. CDR3 protein: CASSETSGSVRETQYF. The CDR3 DNA sequence: TGTGCCAGCAGTGAGACTAGCGGGAGTGTGCGAGAGACCCAGTACTTC.

This clonotype was seen a few times. The chain has TRBV11-2 and TRBJ2-3, with D tentatively TRBD1 or TRBD2 (5 bases each). Trimming removed 2 bases at V and 4 bases at J, with 13 bases between. CDR1 and CDR2 (germline): SGHAT, FQNNGV. There are 15 residues in the CDR3. The CDR3 spells CASSLIRGESDTQYF. The CDR3 bases are TGTGCCAGCAGCTTAATTAGGGGAGAATCAGATACGCAGTATTTT.

The chain combines TRBV5-1 with TRBJ2-3; TRBD1 matches at 8 bases. The CDR3 is 18 residues long. V gave up 4 bases and J gave up 4 bases; unmatched junction bases: 17. The germline V gene has CDR1 SGHRS and CDR2 YFSETQ. CDR3 sequence (DNA): TGCGCCAGCAGCCCGGCCACGGGGGCAGGGGGCATGGCAGATACGCAGTATTTT. Its protein product is CASSPATGAGGMADTQYF.

The chain joins TRBV6-1 to TRBJ1-1; D is undetermined. From germline, CDR1 is MNHNS and CDR2 SASEGT. The length of the CDR3 is 14 residues. Trimming cost V 2 bases and J 1 base, with 8 bases left between them. As DNA, the CDR3 is TGTGCCAGCAGTGAACTGGCAGGGAACACTGAAGCTTTCTTT. This encodes CASSELAGNTEAFF.

The chain couples TRBV12-3 or TRBV12-4 to TRBJ2-3; 8 bases line up with TRBD2. V dropped 3 bases and J dropped 1; count of bases not matched to a gene: 3. This CDR3 has 15 residues. CDR3 amino acids: CASSFWRGGTDTQYF. The DNA for the CDR3 is TGTGCCAGCAGTTTTTGGCGGGGGGGCACAGATACGCAGTATTTT.

There are a few counts of this clonotype. The rearrangement links TRBV7-9 to TRBJ2-3; 11 bases match TRBD1. The CDR3 totals 15 residues. Per the germline V gene, CDR1 is SEHNR and CDR2 is FQNEAQ (reference sequence). V trimming: 5 bases; J trimming: 5 bases; junction bases outside the gene matches: 6. DNA of the CDR3: TGTGCCAGCAGCCCCGGACAGGGGGCGCGAGATACGCAGTATTTT. Translation: CASSPGQGARDTQYF.

This clonotype was recorded many times. This chain joins TRBV12-3 or TRBV12-4 and TRBJ2-3; D is undetermined. V was pared by 1 base and J by 2 bases, with 4 bases between. The CDR3 is 13 residues long. For the CDR3, the DNA is TGTGCCAGCAGTTTAGGTGACACAGATACGCAGTATTTT. This encodes CASSLGDTDTQYF.

The chain uses TRBV27 and TRBJ1-1; the match to TRBD1 covers 9 bases. After removal of 3 bases from V and 5 bases from J, the junction contained 7 bases not matched to a gene. The CDR3 contains 15 residues. Germline CDR1 MNHEY, CDR2 SMNVEV (reference sequence). The CDR3 DNA reads as TGTGCCAGCAGTTTTTATCGACAGGGGGGAACTGAAGCTTTCTTT. Protein: CASSFYRQGGTEAFF.